This T cell receptor (beta chain) was sequenced during a study of regulatory T cells in long-lasting Graves disease. Stated time point: newly diagnosed GD, antithyroid drugs for less than 3 months. Extracted PBMC RNA gave rise to the TCR library. V was shortened by 3 bases and J by 4 bases, with 11 bases between the two germline ends. Germline CDR1 KGHDR, CDR2 SFDVKD. This CDR3 comprises 15 residues. This clonotype occurred a few times. Arm-PCR of CDR3 regions with iRepertoire HTBI primers generated TCR beta libraries. Each CDR3 protein is one row after TCRdb ran MiXCR on the multiplex PCR reads. The sample shows 400,000 to 500,000 distinct CDR3 sequences, 14% to 15% of them seen only once. These data also featured in a second study, about T cells in Graves' hyperthyroidism and ophthalmopathy.

The specimen was peripheral blood mononuclear cells (PBMCs), collected at new diagnosis, from a patient treated with antithyroid drugs. The TCR originated in a woman under 40 with Graves disease. V is TRBV24-1 and J is TRBJ2-2, with a possible D match to TRBD1 (6 bases). The CDR3 sequence is CATSDGPGVTGELFF. The CDR3 DNA follows: TGTGCCACCAGTGATGGGCCAGGGGTCACCGGGGAGCTGTTTTTT.